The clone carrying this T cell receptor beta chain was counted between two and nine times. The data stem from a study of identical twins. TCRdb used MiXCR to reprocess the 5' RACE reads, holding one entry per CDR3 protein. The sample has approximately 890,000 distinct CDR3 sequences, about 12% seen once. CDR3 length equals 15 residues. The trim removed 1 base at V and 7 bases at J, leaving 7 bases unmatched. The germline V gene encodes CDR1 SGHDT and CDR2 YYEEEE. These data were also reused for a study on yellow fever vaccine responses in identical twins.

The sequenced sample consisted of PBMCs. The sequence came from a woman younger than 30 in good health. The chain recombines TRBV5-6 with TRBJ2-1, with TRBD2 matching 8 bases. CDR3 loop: CASSLTSGPQNEQFF. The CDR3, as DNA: TGTGCCAGCAGCTTGACTAGCGGCCCTCAGAATGAGCAGTTCTTC.